This record looks at one T cell receptor beta chain sequence and its context. This sample is part of a study of blood T cell repertoires in COVID-19. Overall study context: Material from acute and convalescent COVID-19 was sourced from the United States, Italy and Spain.

Recruitment covered about 26 US areas and drew participants whose ages spanned about 18 to 90 years. Sequencing was performed with immunoSEQ multiplex PCR; in TCRdb, only in-frame clones are kept and a portion is missing. This sample has a few hundred thousand clones, with around 86% found just once. The CDR3 length is 13 residues. Germline V gene lookup returns CDR1 SQVTM and CDR2 ANQGSEA. V was cut by 5 bases and J by 2 bases, with 12 bases left in between. The chain couples TRBV29-1 to TRBJ1-1; no definite D call. The sample was PBMCs or T cells enriched from blood (not recorded which). The sequence derives from a young woman who had recovered from COVID-19. CDR3 sequence: CSVYPAVNTEAFF. The CDR3 DNA reads TGCAGCGTTTATCCTGCAGTAAACACTGAAGCTTTCTTT.